Following are 8 T cell receptor beta chains from one sample sequenced in a study of cytomegalovirus exposure and HLA in healthy donors. Primers for the PCR totalled 60 Vbeta and 13 Jbeta. TCRdb's table, derived via immunoSEQ multiplex PCR, lists solely in-frame clones and lacks some. Counted here are more than 45,000 clones, around 70% occurring once; the ten biggest clones make up just under 20%. Source material: PBMCs. All receptors derive from a woman aged 55-69 years in good health and CMV-seropositive.

The chain joins TRBV18 to TRBJ1-2; D call uncertain. Per germline, CDR1 KGHSH and CDR2 LQKENI. Trimming removed 1 base from V and 3 bases from J, with 15 bases in between. The CDR3 length is 16 residues. This CDR3 reads CASSPRSTEADYGYTF. CDR3 nucleotide sequence: TGTGCCAGCTCACCACGTAGTACGGAGGCTGACTATGGCTACACCTTC.

The chain uses TRBV7-2 and TRBJ1-2; D might be TRBD1 (5 bases). This CDR3 has 13 amino acids. Germline V CDR1 and CDR2: SGHTA, FQGNSA. V was cut by 5 bases and J by 5 bases, with 12 bases left in between. The CDR3 sequence: CASSPHRQYGYTF. CDR3 bases: TGTGCCAGCAGCCCGCATAGACAGTATGGCTACACCTTC.

The chain joins TRBV5-4 to TRBJ1-1, with D tentatively TRBD1 (5 bases). The CDR3 sequence is 14 residues long. CDR1 and CDR2 (germline): SGHNT, YYREEE (reference sequence). Trimming took off 4 bases at V and 1 base at J, with 11 bases between the two ends. Here the CDR3 DNA reads TGTGCCAGCAGCCTTGGGGGAGGGAACACTGAAGCTTTCTTT. Translating it yields CASSLGGGNTEAFF.

This clone was picked up a small number of times. V is TRBV5-6 and J is TRBJ2-3; TRBD2 might be the D (6 bases). Trimming took 5 bases from V and 5 from J, leaving 12 bases between them. Looked up from germline, CDR1 is SGHDT and CDR2 is YYEEEE. The CDR3 has 13 amino acids. The CDR3 DNA follows: TGTGCCAGCAGTTACTCGGGAGAAGATACGCAGTATTTT. Translated: CASSYSGEDTQYF.

This clone was observed a handful of times. This sequence joins TRBV28 and TRBJ2-7, with TRBD1 matching 7 bases. The CDR3 runs 15 residues. The germline V gene encodes CDR1 MDHEN and CDR2 SYDVKM. V gave up 2 bases and J gave up 0 bases; unmatched junction bases: 4. This CDR3 is CASSLPTGVSYEQYF. In DNA form, the CDR3 reads TGTGCCAGCAGTTTACCCACAGGGGTCTCCTACGAGCAGTACTTC.

This chain links TRBV19 with TRBJ2-7; maybe TRBD2 (6 bases). CDR1 and CDR2 from the germline V gene are LNHDA and SQIVND (reference sequence). Deletions cut 5 bases from V and 0 bases from J, with 17 bases between. The CDR3 covers 16 residues. CDR3 protein: CASSSRGSFSSYEQYF. The CDR3 DNA follows: TGTGCCAGTAGTTCTCGGGGGTCCTTTAGCTCCTACGAGCAGTACTTC. The whole variable domain, remainder taken from reference TRBV19 and TRBJ2-7, is DGGITQSPKYLFRKEGQNVTLSCEQNLNHDAMYWYRQDPGQGLRLIYYSQIVNDFQKGDIAEGYSVSREKKESFPLTVTSAQKNPTAFYLCASSSRGSFSSYEQYFGPGTRLTVT.

This clone was counted only a few times. The chain employs TRBV6-5 and TRBJ1-1; 8 bases fit TRBD1. CDR1 is MNHEY and CDR2 is SVGAGI in the germline V gene. V lost 5 bases, J lost 8 bases, and 7 bases stayed unmatched. The CDR3 length is 13 residues. The CDR3 DNA is TGTGCCAGCAGTGAATTCAGGACAGGGGAAGCTTTCTTT. Translated: CASSEFRTGEAFF.

The CDR3 sequence: CASSQDSRGWNSPLHF. The CDR3 bases are TGCGCCAGCAGCCAAGATAGTAGGGGGTGGAATTCACCCCTCCACTTT. The rearrangement links TRBV4-3 to TRBJ1-6, with D perhaps matching TRBD1 (6 bases). V was clipped by 0 bases and J by 7 bases, with 13 bases between them. Germline V gives CDR1 LGHNA, CDR2 YSLEER. CDR3 size: 16 residues.